This is a list of T cell receptor beta chains from one sample in a study of cytomegalovirus exposure and HLA in healthy donors. The method was immunoSEQ multiplex PCR; TCRdb's version includes in-frame clones alone and lacks a portion of them. The sample carries over 70,000 clones, 74% recorded once. The sequenced sample was PBMCs. The receptors were sampled from a human donor in good health. Each CDR3 is given with its conserved first and last residue. D genes are given only for firm matches. Size is omitted from some rows. Given values are once, few, many or a class for expanded clones.

j_gene,d_gene,abundance,len,v_gene,CDR3aa,CDR3nt
TRBJ1-3,TRBD1,once,16,TRBV4-1,CASSQVGDRLGNTIYF,TGCGCCAGCAGCCAAGTTGGGGACAGGCTAGGAAACACCATATATTTT
TRBJ1-1,TRBD1,once,14,TRBV6-5,CASSPTGEGTEAFF,TGTGCCAGCAGCCCGACAGGGGAGGGCACTGAAGCTTTCTTT
TRBJ2-5,TRBD2,-,15,TRBV5-1,CASSLGLADKETQYF,TGCGCCAGCAGCCTTGGACTAGCGGACAAAGAGACCCAGTACTTC
TRBJ2-2,TRBD2,once,16,TRBV15,CATSEPGLAATGELFF,TGTGCCACCAGCGAACCGGGACTAGCGGCCACCGGGGAGCTGTTTTTT
TRBJ1-5,-,few,16,TRBV10-3,CAISESKAGRNQPQHF,TGTGCCATCAGTGAGTCGAAGGCAGGGCGCAATCAGCCCCAGCATTTT
TRBJ1-1,-,-,16,TRBV10-3,CAISEPPGLKNTEAFF,TGTGCCATCAGTGAGCCACCAGGGTTAAAGAACACTGAAGCTTTCTTT
TRBJ1-1,-,-,12,TRBV6-5,CASSRTRTEAFF,TGTGCCAGCAGCCGAACTAGGACTGAAGCTTTCTTT
TRBJ1-2,TRBD1,once,14,TRBV28,CASETPGTGGGYTF,TGTGCCAGCGAAACCCCAGGGACAGGAGGGGGCTACACCTTC
TRBJ1-2,-,-,17,TRBV30,CAWSVRMAGATNYGYTF,TGTGCCTGGAGTGTTAGGATGGCAGGCGCTACTAACTATGGCTACACCTTC
TRBJ1-4,TRBD1,-,15,TRBV29-1,CSVEVGRGQTEKLFF,TGCAGCGTTGAAGTGGGCAGGGGGCAAACGGAAAAACTGTTTTTT
TRBJ1-6,-,-,13,TRBV29-1,CSVGKGENSPLHF,TGCAGCGTTGGAAAGGGGGAGAATTCACCCCTCCACTTT